This TCR beta chain comes out of a study of blood T cell repertoires in COVID-19. The authors' processing: It was from reference gene primer amplification that nucleated cell counts were estimated. The data were produced by immunoSEQ multiplex PCR, yet TCRdb's version contains in-frame clones alone and is incomplete. Clonal size and the V and J genes are those of that table, whereas D and trimming came from the DNA. The sample carries 100,000 or so clones, under 90% recorded once. The germline gives CDR1 MDHEN, CDR2 SYDVKM. The CDR3 has 13 amino acids. V shed 5 bases and J shed 7 bases, with 12 bases lying between them.

Sequencing was carried out using peripheral blood. The chain carries TRBV28 and TRBJ2-1; D unclear. The receptor's source is a man aged 80 or over with acute or convalescent COVID-19. The CDR3 is CASSTRPRNEQFF. The CDR3 DNA is TGTGCCAGCAGTACCCGCCCTAGAAATGAGCAGTTCTTC.